The rows below give T cell receptor beta chains drawn from one sample of a study of T cell responses to AZD1222 COVID-19 vaccine. Data came from immunoSEQ multiplex PCR; TCRdb stores just in-frame clones and leaves some out. The sample has fewer than 120,000 clones; less than 90% are singletons. This material consisted of peripheral blood, taken on day 0 of AZD1222 vaccination. The receptors were gathered from an adult in good health. Both conserved end residues are part of each CDR3. The D gene is left open where the match is weak. Size is stated for part of the rows, as once, few or many counts, or as a class when the clone is expanded.

D: TRBD2; V: TRBV2; J: TRBJ2-7; size: NA; DNA: TGTGCCAGCAGGGCCGGGACTAGGTCGGGAGAGCAGTACTTC; CDR3: CASRAGTRSGEQYF
D: TRBD2; V: TRBV2; J: TRBJ2-2; size: NA; DNA: TGTGCCAGCAGTGAAGCCTTAGCGGGCACCGGGGAGCTGTTTTTT; CDR3: CASSEALAGTGELFF
D: TRBD1; V: TRBV27; J: TRBJ2-1; size: few; DNA: TGTGCCAGCAGTAAGACAGGGGGCAACTATGAGCAGTTCTTC; CDR3: CASSKTGGNYEQFF
D: NA; V: TRBV24-1; J: TRBJ1-1; size: NA; DNA: TGTGCCACCTCGGCGACGGGGGGCGCTGAAGCTTTCTTT; CDR3: CATSATGGAEAFF
D: NA; V: TRBV6-4; J: TRBJ2-1; size: NA; DNA: TGTGCCAGCAATCCAGGGGGTGCGGGACTCTCCTACAATGAGCAGTTCTTC; CDR3: CASNPGGAGLSYNEQFF
D: NA; V: TRBV6-5; J: TRBJ2-7; size: few; DNA: TGTGCCAGCAGTCTCCGGGCCACCGGGCCCTACGAGCAGTACTTC; CDR3: CASSLRATGPYEQYF
D: NA; V: TRBV5-1; J: TRBJ2-2; size: few; DNA: TGCGCCAGCAAGGTGGGGGGTAACACCGGGGAGCTGTTTTTT; CDR3: CASKVGGNTGELFF
D: NA; V: TRBV6-5; J: TRBJ1-3; size: NA; DNA: TGTGCCAGCAAGGACTACAACTCTGGAAACACCATATATTTT; CDR3: CASKDYNSGNTIYF
D: TRBD2; V: TRBV29-1; J: TRBJ2-1; size: few; DNA: TGCAGCGTTGAGGAGGGGAGGGGTATGAGTTCGAATGAGCAGTTCTTC; CDR3: CSVEEGRGMSSNEQFF
D: NA; V: TRBV7-9; J: TRBJ1-5; size: NA; DNA: TGTGCCAGCAGCCATAGCCAGTTTGAGCCCCAGCATTTT; CDR3: CASSHSQFEPQHF
D: TRBD1; V: TRBV10-1; J: TRBJ1-1; size: NA; DNA: TGCGCCAGCAGAGGGACAGGTTGGAACACTGAAGCTTTCTTT; CDR3: CASRGTGWNTEAFF
D: NA; V: TRBV19; J: TRBJ1-5; size: NA; DNA: TGTGCCAGTAGTATAACAGGGTATCAGCCCCAGCATTTT; CDR3: CASSITGYQPQHF
D: NA; V: TRBV14; J: TRBJ1-1; size: NA; DNA: TGTGCCAGCAGCAAAAAATTAAGTCGGAACACTGAAGCTTTCTTT; CDR3: CASSKKLSRNTEAFF
D: NA; V: TRBV11-2; J: TRBJ1-3; size: few; DNA: TGTGCCAGCAGCTCAGTACTGACGGGCCGCGGGGACACCATATATTTT; CDR3: CASSSVLTGRGDTIYF
D: NA; V: TRBV7-7; J: TRBJ1-6; size: once; DNA: TGTGCCAGCAGCTTATCGGCTAAAAATTCACCCCTCCACTTT; CDR3: CASSLSAKNSPLHF
D: NA; V: TRBV27; J: TRBJ1-2; size: NA; DNA: TGTGCCAGCAGTTTATACCAGGGGTGGTATGGCTACACCTTC; CDR3: CASSLYQGWYGYTF
D: NA; V: TRBV5-1; J: TRBJ1-2; size: NA; DNA: TGCGCCAGCGGCCCAACGTGGGGAGGGGATGGCTACACCTTC; CDR3: CASGPTWGGDGYTF
D: TRBD1; V: TRBV3-1/TRBV3-2; J: TRBJ2-2; size: NA; DNA: TGTGCCAGCAGCAACAGGGGCAACACCGGGGAGCTGTTTTTT; CDR3: CASSNRGNTGELFF
D: TRBD2; V: TRBV19; J: TRBJ2-1; size: NA; DNA: TGTGCCAGTAGTATTTCTAGCGGACTGAGCTCCTACAATGAGCAGTTCTTC; CDR3: CASSISSGLSSYNEQFF
D: NA; V: TRBV5-1; J: TRBJ2-2; size: NA; DNA: TGCGCCAGCAGTCCAGCCGGTAACCCCGGGGAGCTGTTTTTT; CDR3: CASSPAGNPGELFF
D: TRBD1; V: TRBV7-9; J: TRBJ1-1; size: few; DNA: TGTGCCAGCAGCTTAGCGGGACAGGGGTGGGGCGCTTTCTTT; CDR3: CASSLAGQGWGAFF
D: NA; V: TRBV27; J: TRBJ1-2; size: once; DNA: TGTGCCAGCAGTTTAGGGTACGGGGCGGGGTTGGGTCTGTCCTTC; CDR3: CASSLGYGAGLGLSF
D: NA; V: TRBV14; J: TRBJ1-1; size: NA; DNA: TGTGCCAGCAGCCACCCCATGGGCGGGGGGGTCACTGAAGCTTTCTTT; CDR3: CASSHPMGGGVTEAFF
D: NA; V: TRBV5-1; J: TRBJ1-1; size: NA; DNA: TGCGCCAGCAGCTTGGTGGCTACTACTATGAACACTGAAGCTTTCTTT; CDR3: CASSLVATTMNTEAFF
D: NA; V: TRBV11-2; J: TRBJ1-3; size: NA; DNA: TGTGCCAGCACCCATGGGGGTATTGGAAACACCATATATTTT; CDR3: CASTHGGIGNTIYF
D: NA; V: TRBV3-1/TRBV3-2; J: TRBJ2-1; size: NA; DNA: TGTGCCAGCAGCCAAGTAATATCCGGGACAATCTACAATGAGCAGTTCTTC; CDR3: CASSQVISGTIYNEQFF
D: TRBD1; V: TRBV6-1; J: TRBJ2-7; size: NA; DNA: TGTGCCAGCAGTGAACAGGGGGCGGCTCGGTACGAGCAGTACTTC; CDR3: CASSEQGAARYEQYF
D: TRBD2; V: TRBV5-1; J: TRBJ2-7; size: NA; DNA: TGCGCCAGCAGCTTGGATACTAGCGGGACCCGCGAGCAGTACTTC; CDR3: CASSLDTSGTREQYF
D: NA; V: TRBV9; J: TRBJ1-2; size: NA; DNA: TGTGCCAGCAGCTTAAACAGGGCGAACTATGGCTACACCTTC; CDR3: CASSLNRANYGYTF
D: NA; V: TRBV3-1/TRBV3-2; J: TRBJ1-3; size: NA; DNA: TGTGCCAGCAGTCCCCGGGACCGAGGAAACACCATATATTTT; CDR3: CASSPRDRGNTIYF
D: NA; V: TRBV6-1; J: TRBJ1-6; size: NA; DNA: TGTGCCAGCAGTGAAGCCCATGTAAAACAGGGTACGAATTCACCCCTCCACTTT; CDR3: CASSEAHVKQGTNSPLHF
D: TRBD1; V: TRBV11-2; J: TRBJ1-4; size: NA; DNA: TGTGCCAGCAGCTTGGCAGGGGGTCTCCGTGGTGCAACTAATGAAAAACTGTTTTTT; CDR3: CASSLAGGLRGATNEKLFF
D: NA; V: TRBV7-6; J: TRBJ1-1; size: NA; DNA: TGTGCCAGCAGCTTAGGGGACAACTTGAACACTGAAGCTTTCTTT; CDR3: CASSLGDNLNTEAFF
D: NA; V: TRBV19; J: TRBJ1-2; size: NA; DNA: TGTGCCAGTAGTTTCCTCTCATCGGACTATGGCTACACCTTC; CDR3: CASSFLSSDYGYTF
D: TRBD2; V: TRBV30; J: TRBJ2-3; size: NA; DNA: TGTGCCTGGAGTGTACTAGCGGGGGGGGTAGATACGCAGTATTTT; CDR3: CAWSVLAGGVDTQYF
D: NA; V: TRBV12-3/TRBV12-4; J: TRBJ1-2; size: NA; DNA: TGTGCCAGCAGTTTAGGGACGGACGGCTACACCTTC; CDR3: CASSLGTDGYTF
D: TRBD2; V: TRBV7-2; J: TRBJ2-1; size: NA; DNA: TGTGCCAGCAGCTTTTTAGCGGGTGAGCAGTTCTTC; CDR3: CASSFLAGEQFF
D: TRBD1; V: TRBV5-6; J: TRBJ1-2; size: NA; DNA: TGTGCCAGCAGCTTTTTCGGGACAGGGGTAGCATCTTATGGCTACACCTTC; CDR3: CASSFFGTGVASYGYTF
D: NA; V: TRBV11-2; J: TRBJ1-2; size: NA; DNA: TGTGCCAGCAGCCCGGACCTTAACTATGGCTACACCTTC; CDR3: CASSPDLNYGYTF
D: TRBD2; V: TRBV7-2; J: TRBJ2-3; size: NA; DNA: TGTGCCAGCAGCTTAGCGGGACTAGCGGGGGTCGCAGATACGCAGTATTTT; CDR3: CASSLAGLAGVADTQYF
D: NA; V: TRBV2; J: TRBJ1-5; size: NA; DNA: TGTGCCAGCAGTTGGGGCGGGTGGGGCAATCAGCCCCAGCATTTT; CDR3: CASSWGGWGNQPQHF
D: NA; V: TRBV5-1; J: TRBJ2-5; size: NA; DNA: TGCGCCAGCAGCTTATGGACCCAAACTAGGGAAGAGACCCAGTACTTC; CDR3: CASSLWTQTREETQYF
D: NA; V: TRBV6-6; J: TRBJ2-3; size: NA; DNA: TGTGCCAGCAGTTACTCGGGCGGGATAAGCACAGATACGCAGTATTTT; CDR3: CASSYSGGISTDTQYF
D: NA; V: TRBV11-2; J: TRBJ2-7; size: few; DNA: TGTGCCAGCAGCCGGACGTCCTACGAGCAGTACTTC; CDR3: CASSRTSYEQYF